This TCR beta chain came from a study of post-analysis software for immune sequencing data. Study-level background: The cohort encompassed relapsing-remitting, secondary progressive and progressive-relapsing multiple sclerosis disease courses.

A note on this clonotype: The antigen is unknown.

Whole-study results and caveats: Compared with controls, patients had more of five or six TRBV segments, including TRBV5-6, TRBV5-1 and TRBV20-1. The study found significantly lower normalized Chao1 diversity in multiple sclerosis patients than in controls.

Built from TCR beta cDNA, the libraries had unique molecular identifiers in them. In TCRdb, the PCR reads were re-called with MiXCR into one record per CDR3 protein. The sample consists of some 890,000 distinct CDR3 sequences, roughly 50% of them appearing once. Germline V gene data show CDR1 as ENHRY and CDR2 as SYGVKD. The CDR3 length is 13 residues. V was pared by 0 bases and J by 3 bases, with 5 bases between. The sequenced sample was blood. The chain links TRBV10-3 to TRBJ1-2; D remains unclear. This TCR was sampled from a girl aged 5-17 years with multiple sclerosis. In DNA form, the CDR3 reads TGTGCCATCAGTGAGTCTTCTGACTATGGCTACACCTTC. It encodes CAISESSDYGYTF.